This TCR beta chain emerged from a study of cytomegalovirus exposure and HLA in healthy donors. The study's findings and limits: Later analysis demonstrated an association between a missense DCLRE1C variant and TCR beta V- and J-gene trimming. It was confirmed in vitro that three of the CMV-associated chains were specific for CMV antigens.

Researchers ran the PCR with 60 Vbeta and 13 Jbeta primers. The assay was immunoSEQ multiplex PCR, and TCRdb's table has in-frame clones only and misses some. Among fewer than 60,000 clones listed, 70% to 85% were seen once. Worth noting for this clone: The antigen remains unidentified.

The CDR3 totals 15 residues. Trimming cost V 4 bases and J 0 bases, with 11 bases left between them. From germline, CDR1 is SGHRS and CDR2 YFSETQ. The rearrangement uses TRBV5-1 and TRBJ1-5, with D perhaps matching TRBD1 (6 bases). The clonotype was recovered from a woman between 45 and 60 years old in good health and CMV-seropositive. The specimen was PBMCs. The CDR3 coding sequence is TGCGCCAGCAGCCAAACAGGGAATAGCAATCAGCCCCAGCATTTT. Amino acids: CASSQTGNSNQPQHF.